The 27 T cell receptor beta chains listed next were all sequenced from one sample in a study of T cell responses to AZD1222 COVID-19 vaccine. Sequencing was performed with immunoSEQ multiplex PCR; in TCRdb, only in-frame clones are kept and a portion is missing. The table records about 110,000 clones, just over 85% of them present only once. The starting material was peripheral blood, obtained on day 0 of AZD1222 vaccination. The receptors derive from an adult in good health.

The chain joins TRBV4-3 to TRBJ2-2, with TRBD2 identical over 11 bases. The length of the CDR3 is 16 residues. The junction had 8 bases not matched to a gene; V was cut back by 4 bases and J by 7 bases. Germline V gene sequence: CDR1 LGHNA, CDR2 YSLEER. This CDR3 is CASSPVAGGLIGELFF. The CDR3 DNA is TGCGCCAGCAGCCCTGTAGCGGGAGGGTTGATCGGGGAGCTGTTTTTT.

This chain connects TRBV19 to TRBJ2-1, with 9 bases identical to TRBD1. V was clipped by 10 bases and J by 5 bases; unmatched bases: 6. The CDR3 contains 13 residues. CDR1 is LNHDA and CDR2 is SQIVND in the germline V gene (reference sequence). CDR3 nucleotide sequence: TGTGCCACAAACCGGGACAGGGACAATGAGCAGTTCTTC. Translation: CATNRDRDNEQFF.

CDR3 DNA: TGCGCCAGCAGTACCCCCGGGGTGGTAGATACGCAGTATTTT. It encodes CASSTPGVVDTQYF. The chain combines TRBV5-1 with TRBJ2-3; the D gene is possibly TRBD2 (5 bases). The length of the CDR3 is 14 residues. Germline CDR1 SGHRS, CDR2 YFSETQ. With 5 bases removed from V and 5 bases from J, the gap between germline ends came to 15 bases.

J is TRBJ2-3 and V is TRBV6-4; D perhaps matches TRBD2 (7 bases). CDR1 and CDR2 from the germline V gene are MRHNA and SNTAGT. The CDR3 is 15 residues long. Between the trimmed V and J ends, which lost 5 bases and 10 bases, there was a span of 22 bases. The CDR3 nucleotides read TGTGCCAGCAGTCGATCCAATAGCGGGCCAGGGGCGCAGTATTTT. Its protein product is CASSRSNSGPGAQYF.

CDR3 in amino acids: CASSQDRRVGVNQPQHF. The CDR3 bases are TGCGCCAGCAGCCAAGACCGGAGGGTTGGTGTTAATCAGCCCCAGCATTTT. The chain employs TRBV4-1 and TRBJ1-5; D gene uncertain. Trimming removed 0 bases at V and 4 bases at J, with 16 bases between. Germline CDR1 reads MGHRA; CDR2 reads YSYEKL. The CDR3 totals 17 residues.

V is TRBV28 and J is TRBJ1-3; D not certain. V lost 1 base and J lost 2, with 12 bases in between. Germline V gene lookup returns CDR1 MDHEN and CDR2 SYDVKM. This CDR3 spans 16 amino acids. The CDR3 DNA reads as TGTGCCAGCAGTTTATTATCCCCGGGCACTGGAAACACCATATATTTT. It translates to CASSLLSPGTGNTIYF.

This clone was seen just once. The rearrangement uses TRBV11-2 and TRBJ1-6; D possibly corresponds to TRBD1 (6 bases). Trimming removed 1 base from V and 3 bases from J, with 10 bases in between. Germline CDR1 is SGHAT and CDR2 is FQNNGV. There are 16 residues in the CDR3. CDR3 region: CASSLGAGVYNSPLHF. In DNA, the CDR3 is TGTGCCAGCAGCTTAGGGGCAGGGGTCTATAATTCACCCCTCCACTTT.

The chain combines TRBV6-5 with TRBJ1-6; D is ambiguous. V lost 5 bases and J 0 bases, leaving 8 bases between the germline ends. Germline V gene data show CDR1 as MNHEY and CDR2 as SVGAGI. CDR3 size: 15 residues. The CDR3: CASSPASSYNSPLHF. The CDR3 nucleotides are TGTGCCAGCAGTCCGGCGAGCTCCTATAATTCACCCCTCCACTTT.

Here the CDR3 reads CASSLLPGQSYEQYF. The CDR3 DNA is TGCGCCAGCAGCTTGCTGCCGGGACAGTCCTACGAGCAGTACTTC. The chain uses TRBV5-1 and TRBJ2-7, with 7 bases fitting TRBD1. V gave up 1 base and J gave up 1 base; unmatched junction bases: 5. The CDR3 covers 15 residues. CDR1 and CDR2 (germline): SGHRS, YFSETQ.

The chain uses TRBV2 and TRBJ1-1; D uncertain. The CDR3 extends over 15 amino acids. Trimming pared 6 bases from V and 3 bases from J, leaving 17 bases between. CDR1 is SNHLY, CDR2 FYNNEI, per germline. The CDR3 loop is CASSPPGRPDTEAFF. The CDR3 bases are TGTGCCAGCAGCCCCCCCGGCAGGCCCGACACTGAAGCTTTCTTT.

This clone was picked up a small number of times. The chain carries TRBV7-9 and TRBJ2-7; 8 nucleotides match TRBD2. V gave up 8 bases and J gave up 5 bases; unmatched junction bases: 8. The CDR3 has 13 amino acids. Germline V gene sequence: CDR1 SEHNR, CDR2 FQNEAQ (reference sequence). This chain's CDR3 is CASRGGPLNEQYF. CDR3 nucleotides: TGTGCCAGCCGGGGGGGCCCGTTGAACGAGCAGTACTTC.

The gene calls are TRBV6-2 or TRBV6-3 and TRBJ2-7; possibly TRBD1 for D (7 bases). The germline V gene has CDR1 MNHEY and CDR2 SVGEGT. V was trimmed by 2 bases and J by 4 bases, leaving 12 bases between them. CDR3 length: 14 amino acids. The CDR3 coding sequence is TGTGCCAGCAGTTACGGGGCAGGGGGGTACGAGCAGTACTTC. It codes for CASSYGAGGYEQYF.

CDR3 sequence reads: CASSIDHGTGGRYGYTF. Written as DNA, the CDR3 is TGTGCCAGTAGTATAGATCACGGGACAGGGGGCCGGTATGGCTACACCTTC. The genes are TRBV19 and TRBJ1-2, with 12 positions matching TRBD1. Germline values: CDR1 LNHDA, CDR2 SQIVND (reference sequence). The V segment lost 0 bases and the J segment 5 bases; nucleotides outside the gene matches: 7. CDR3 length: 17 residues.

The chain joins TRBV7-2 to TRBJ2-7; 10 bases are shared with TRBD2. The CDR3 runs 15 residues. Unmatched junction bases numbered 5, after V lost 1 base and J lost 5 bases. Germline V gene data show CDR1 as SGHTA and CDR2 as FQGNSA. The chain's CDR3 is CASSLVSGRTHEQYF. DNA for the CDR3: TGTGCCAGCAGCTTAGTTAGCGGGAGGACCCACGAGCAGTACTTC.

The V gene is TRBV18, the J gene TRBJ1-4; no definite D call. V gave up 2 bases and J gave up 3 bases, with 7 bases separating them. The CDR3 has 14 residues. Germline CDR1 is KGHSH and CDR2 is LQKENI. CDR3 sequence reads: CASSPAGSNEKLFF. In DNA form, the CDR3 reads TGTGCCAGCTCACCAGCCGGTTCTAATGAAAAACTGTTTTTT.

V and J are TRBV18 and TRBJ1-2; no reliable D call. Germline CDR1 and CDR2: KGHSH and LQKENI. Trimming pared 4 bases from V and 5 bases from J, leaving 14 bases between. The CDR3 length is 14 residues. CDR3 amino acids: CASSLDEASYGYTF. The CDR3 DNA reads as TGTGCCAGCTCACTCGATGAGGCGAGTTATGGCTACACCTTC.

The V and J genes are TRBV7-9 and TRBJ2-3; D gene ambiguous. CDR3 length: 14 residues. The germline CDR1 and CDR2 sequences are SEHNR and FQNEAQ (reference sequence). V was clipped by 5 bases and J by 9 bases, with 18 bases between them. This CDR3 reads CASSPTAGFGTQYF. The DNA for the CDR3 is TGTGCCAGCAGCCCCACCGCCGGCTTTGGCACGCAGTATTTT.

The chain is built from TRBV19 and TRBJ2-1; 7 bases line up with TRBD1. The V segment lost 4 bases and the J segment 9 bases; nucleotides outside the gene matches: 6. Germline V gene lookup returns CDR1 LNHDA and CDR2 SQIVND (reference sequence). The CDR3 has 13 amino acids. CDR3 sequence (DNA): TGTGCCAGTAGTAGAGGACAGGTCGGTGAGCAGTTCTTC. Translation gives CASSRGQVGEQFF.

The chain links TRBV25-1 to TRBJ1-2; 8 nucleotides agree with TRBD1. Germline trimming cut 6 bases from V and 4 bases from J; bases unmatched to any gene: 7. The CDR3 covers 14 residues. Germline loops: CDR1 MGHDK, CDR2 SYGVNS. As DNA, the CDR3 is TGTGCCAGCAGCCAGACAGGGGACGTCTATGGCTACACCTTC. Translating gives CASSQTGDVYGYTF.

The chain combines TRBV11-2 with TRBJ1-1; D uncertain. The CDR3 runs to 13 residues. Germline V gene sequence: CDR1 SGHAT, CDR2 FQNNGV. The germline V and J ends were trimmed by 6 bases and 2 bases, with 10 bases remaining between them. Here the CDR3 reads CASSTDYNTEAFF. In DNA, the CDR3 is TGTGCCAGCAGTACGGACTATAACACTGAAGCTTTCTTT.

The chain recombines TRBV7-2 with TRBJ1-2; weak D call: TRBD1 (6 bases). Germline V lookup: CDR1 SGHTA, CDR2 FQGNSA. CDR3 length equals 15 residues. With 5 bases removed from V and 8 bases from J, the gap between germline ends came to 21 bases. The CDR3, as DNA: TGTGCCAGCAGCCTCCGGGCCGAGCAAGGGGGAGGCTACACCTTC. It encodes CASSLRAEQGGGYTF. The whole variable domain, remainder taken from reference TRBV7-2 and TRBJ1-2, is GAGVSQSPSNKVTEKGKDVELRCDPISGHTALYWYRQSLGQGLEFLIYFQGNSAPDKSGLPSDRFSAERTGGSVSTLTIQRTQQEDSAVYLCASSLRAEQGGGYTFGSGTRLTVV.

This clone was seen just once. The J gene is TRBJ1-1, the V gene TRBV7-8, with D unclear. The V end was cut by 6 bases, the J end by 5 bases, with 16 bases between. From germline, CDR1 is SGHVS and CDR2 FQNEAQ. The CDR3 runs to 14 residues. DNA for the CDR3: TGTGCCAGCAGACGTAGTAGAGCGGGGACTGAAGCTTTCTTT. Protein: CASRRSRAGTEAFF.

The chain has TRBV6-5 and TRBJ1-2; D remains unclear. The germline V gene has CDR1 MNHEY and CDR2 SVGAGI. CDR3 length equals 13 residues. V lost 7 bases and J lost 5, with 14 bases in between. The CDR3 region is CASTAPGSYGYTF. CDR3 in DNA: TGTGCCAGCACCGCCCCTGGCAGTTATGGCTACACCTTC.

This clone has just one count. This chain joins TRBV5-1 and TRBJ2-1, with 11 bases identical to TRBD2. V dropped 4 bases and J dropped 3; count of bases not matched to a gene: 3. CDR1 SGHRS and CDR2 YFSETQ come from the germline V gene. This CDR3 is 15 amino acids long. Here the CDR3 DNA reads TGCGCCAGCAGCCCTCTAGCGGGAGGCTACAATGAGCAGTTCTTC. This codes for CASSPLAGGYNEQFF.

This clone was picked up one time. J is TRBJ1-2 and V is TRBV5-3, with 9 positions matching TRBD1. TRBV5-3 belongs to the ORF category, with a function that is uncertain. J was trimmed by 2 bases and V by 5 bases; bases with no gene match: 4. CDR3 length equals 14 residues. The CDR3 loop is CARRNRGRNYGYTF. As DNA, the CDR3 is TGTGCCAGAAGGAACAGGGGGCGAAACTATGGCTACACCTTC.

The chain uses TRBV27 and TRBJ1-4, with D possibly matching TRBD1 (6 bases). Between the trimmed V and J ends, which lost 5 bases and 2 bases, there was a span of 15 bases. Germline values: CDR1 MNHEY, CDR2 SMNVEV (reference sequence). The CDR3 totals 16 residues. The CDR3 protein is CASSPDSRRTNEKLFF. CDR3 DNA sequence: TGTGCCAGCAGTCCGGACAGCCGTCGGACTAATGAAAAACTGTTTTTT.

The J gene is TRBJ1-2, the V gene TRBV5-6, with unresolved D. This CDR3 is built from 15 residues. V shed 0 bases and J shed 3 bases, with 12 bases lying between them. Germline-derived CDR1 and CDR2 are SGHDT and YYEEEE. CDR3 sequence: CASSLVGRTDYGYTF. CDR3 bases: TGTGCCAGCAGCTTGGTTGGCAGGACCGACTATGGCTACACCTTC.